The 28 T cell receptor beta chains below come from one sample, sequenced in a study of Graves' ophthalmopathy and Graves' hyperthyroidism. Investigators amplified TCR beta CDR3 regions from RNA transcripts. RT-PCR was first run with HTBI primers, then multiplex PCR in a second round. In TCRdb, the multiplex PCR reads were re-called with MiXCR into one record per CDR3 protein. The repertoire holds about 400,000 distinct CDR3 sequences, with around 19% as singletons. The sequencing sample was made of peripheral blood. Receptor source: a woman aged 18-35 years with Graves' ophthalmopathy.

This clonotype has a count of ten or more. The chain recombines TRBV5-8 with TRBJ2-7; the D call may be TRBD1 or TRBD2 (5 bases each). V lost 0 bases to trimming and J lost 3 bases, with 10 bases between them. This CDR3 has 14 amino acids. Per germline, CDR1 SGHTS and CDR2 YDEGEE. The CDR3 loop reads CASSLEGPLYEQYF. The CDR3 DNA sequence: TGTGCCAGCAGCTTGGAGGGACCGCTCTACGAGCAGTACTTC.

This sequence joins TRBV6-2 or TRBV6-3 and TRBJ2-7, with TRBD2 matching 7 bases. The germline V gene has CDR1 MNHEY and CDR2 SVGEGT. The CDR3 extends over 16 amino acids. The junction had 9 bases not matched to a gene; V was cut back by 2 bases and J by 2 bases. CDR3 amino acids: CASSYGMRELTYEQYF. DNA for the CDR3: TGTGCCAGCAGTTACGGGATGCGGGAGCTTACCTACGAGCAGTACTTC.

The chain carries TRBV7-8 and TRBJ1-5, with unresolved D. The germline CDR1 and CDR2 sequences are SGHVS and FQNEAQ. Deletions cut 5 bases from V and 7 bases from J, with 12 bases between. The CDR3 covers 13 residues. In DNA form, the CDR3 reads TGTGCCAGCAGCCGCCAACAGCGCCAGCCCCAGCATTTT. Protein: CASSRQQRQPQHF.

This clonotype was detected ten times or more. The rearrangement joins TRBV12-3 or TRBV12-4 to TRBJ1-1; D is ambiguous. The CDR3 loop spans 13 amino acids. Trimming shortened V by 4 bases and J by 1 base, and 7 bases separated the two germline ends. In nucleotides, the CDR3 is TGTGCCAGCAGTTCCAAACAGAACACTGAAGCTTTCTTT. Its protein is CASSSKQNTEAFF.

DNA of the CDR3: TGTGCCACCAGCAGCTTGGGACAGGGGGATGGCTACACCTTC. This gives the protein CATSSLGQGDGYTF. The rearrangement joins TRBV15 to TRBJ1-2; 11 positions match TRBD1. This CDR3 is 14 amino acids long. V lost 3 bases, J lost 6 bases, and 3 bases stayed unmatched. Germline CDR1 and CDR2: LNHNV and YYDKDF (reference sequence).

This clonotype has a count of ten or more. V and J are TRBV7-2 and TRBJ1-6; the D is unclear. The CDR3 has 11 amino acids. Trimming left V 5 bases short and J 7 bases short, with 3 bases between. The V gene's germline CDR1 is SGHTA and CDR2 FQGNSA. CDR3 bases: TGTGCCAGCAGCGTGAATTCACCCCTCCACTTT. Its translation is CASSVNSPLHF.

This clonotype was detected ten times or more. The chain has TRBV27 and TRBJ2-7; tentative D call: TRBD1 (8 bases). V was clipped by 4 bases and J by 2 bases, with 21 bases between them. In germline, CDR1 is MNHEY, CDR2 SMNVEV (reference sequence). The CDR3 is 17 residues long. CDR3 sequence reads: CASSSSPWTGTTYEQYF. The CDR3 DNA sequence: TGTGCCAGCAGTTCCTCCCCTTGGACAGGGACTACCTACGAGCAGTACTTC.

The chain combines TRBV28 with TRBJ1-1, with D hard to call. Deletions cut 2 bases from V and 6 bases from J, with 7 bases between. Germline loops: CDR1 MDHEN, CDR2 SYDVKM. The CDR3 is made up of 12 amino acids. The chain's CDR3 is CASSLGWSEAFF. The CDR3 bases are TGTGCCAGCAGTTTAGGATGGTCTGAAGCTTTCTTT.

Ten or more counts support this clonotype. One base away lies a much larger clone, so this may be a sequencing read error. CDR3 residues: CATSDGYEQYF. The CDR3 bases are TGTGCCACCAGTGATGGCTACGAGCAGTACTTC. This rearrangement joins TRBV24-1 to TRBJ2-7, with D unresolved. This CDR3 is built from 11 residues. The V end lost 3 bases, the J end lost 3 bases, and 2 bases lay between the germline ends. CDR1 is KGHDR, CDR2 SFDVKD, per germline.

This clonotype was detected ten times or more. An end of the junction does not agree with germline; a read error may underlie this. The chain combines TRBV18 with TRBJ1-5; D is unclear. CDR1 is KGHSH and CDR2 is LQKENI in the germline V gene. The length of the CDR3 is 13 residues. The CDR3 spells CGSSPHSNQPQHF. DNA for the CDR3: TGTGGCAGCTCACCGCATAGCAATCAGCCCCAGCATTTT.

The V and J genes are TRBV12-3 or TRBV12-4 and TRBJ2-5; 10 nucleotides match TRBD2. V shed 5 bases, J shed 3 bases, and the junction held 6 bases outside the gene matches. This CDR3 spans 15 amino acids. The CDR3 spells CASSAQAGGKETQYF. For the CDR3, the DNA is TGTGCCAGCAGTGCACAAGCGGGAGGGAAAGAGACCCAGTACTTC.

This clonotype has a count of ten or more. This chain links TRBV27 with TRBJ2-7; TRBD1 aligns across 9 bases. From germline, CDR1 is MNHEY and CDR2 SMNVEV (reference sequence). This CDR3 has 16 amino acids. The ends lost 2 bases at V and 2 bases at J; junction bases unmatched: 7. The CDR3, as DNA: TGTGCCAGCAGTTTAGGGACAGGGATGCCCCCCTACGAGCAGTACTTC. Encoded protein: CASSLGTGMPPYEQYF.

This clonotype was recorded at least ten times. J is TRBJ1-1 and V is TRBV7-2; D unresolved. Germline loops: CDR1 SGHTA, CDR2 FQGNSA. The length of the CDR3 is 15 residues. Trimming shortened V by 5 bases and J by 3 bases, and 16 bases separated the two germline ends. CDR3 in amino acids: CASSPHRVMHTEAFF. The DNA of the CDR3 is TGTGCCAGCAGCCCCCATCGGGTGATGCACACTGAAGCTTTCTTT.

The table lists this clonotype with many counts. V usage is TRBV20-1 and J usage is TRBJ2-5; 13 bases fit TRBD2. The ends lost 4 bases at V and 5 bases at J; junction bases unmatched: 7. This CDR3 is 15 amino acids long. The germline gives CDR1 DFQATT, CDR2 SNEGSKA (reference sequence). CDR3 in amino acids: CSATTSGGVGETQYF. DNA for the CDR3: TGCAGTGCTACCACTAGCGGGGGGGTAGGGGAGACCCAGTACTTC.

This clonotype appeared a few times. The chain joins TRBV15 to TRBJ2-7; the match to TRBD2 covers 9 bases. Germline V CDR1 and CDR2: LNHNV, YYDKDF (reference sequence). Trimming took 5 bases from V and 5 from J; bases not matched to a gene: 7. There are 14 residues in the CDR3. CDR3 sequence (DNA): TGTGCCACCAGCGGCGTAGCGGGAGAGGACGAGCAGTACTTC. It encodes CATSGVAGEDEQYF.

This clonotype was found many times. The genes are TRBV12-3 or TRBV12-4 and TRBJ1-1, with D possibly matching TRBD1 (6 bases). Trimming stripped 6 bases from V and 3 bases from J, with 26 bases between. The CDR3 extends over 18 amino acids. CDR3 in amino acids: CASSRRQGRIFTDTEAFF. In nucleotides, the CDR3 is TGTGCCAGCAGCCGCCGGCAGGGGAGGATTTTTACGGACACTGAAGCTTTCTTT.

This clonotype was seen repeatedly, ten times or more. J is TRBJ1-5 and V is TRBV28; a possible D gene is TRBD1 (6 bases). There are 16 residues in the CDR3. Trimming pared 5 bases from V and 7 bases from J, leaving 21 bases between. Germline V lookup: CDR1 MDHEN, CDR2 SYDVKM. The CDR3 DNA reads as TGTGCCAGCAGTCCAACTACCGACAGGTTCGGACAGCCCCAGCATTTT. Amino acid sequence: CASSPTTDRFGQPQHF.

This clonotype was counted at least ten times. This chain connects TRBV30 to TRBJ1-1; no clear D gene. CDR1 is GTSNPN, CDR2 SVGIG, per germline (reference sequence). Trimming pared 3 bases from V and 5 bases from J, leaving 7 bases between. The length of the CDR3 is 11 residues. The CDR3 bases are TGTGCCTGGAGCTTGAGAACTGAAGCTTTCTTT. Encoded protein: CAWSLRTEAFF.

This clonotype was counted many times. This chain uses TRBV27 with TRBJ2-7, with TRBD1 matching 7 bases. Germline trimming cut 7 bases from V and 0 bases from J; bases unmatched to any gene: 12. Germline V CDR1 and CDR2: MNHEY, SMNVEV (reference sequence). The CDR3 contains 16 residues. The CDR3 is CASTPQAGTVSYEQYF. DNA for the CDR3: TGTGCCAGCACCCCCCAGGCCGGGACAGTCTCCTACGAGCAGTACTTC.

The rearrangement links TRBV28 to TRBJ2-6; D is ambiguous. The CDR3 loop spans 14 amino acids. Germline CDR1 is MDHEN and CDR2 is SYDVKM. V was cut by 8 bases and J by 0 bases, with 8 bases left in between. The CDR3 bases are TGTGCCAGCGTACCCTTCTCTGGGGCCAACGTCCTGACTTTC. Its translation: CASVPFSGANVLTF. Using reference TRBV28 and TRBJ2-6 for the parts outside the CDR3, the full variable domain is DVKVTQSSRYLVKRTGEKVFLECVQDMDHENMFWYRQDPGLGLRLIYFSYDVKMKEKGDIPEGYSVSREKKERFSLILESASTNQTSMYLCASVPFSGANVLTFGAGSRLTVL.

This clonotype was picked up many times. The chain carries TRBV28 and TRBJ1-1; a weak D match, TRBD1 (5 bases). Trimming stripped 6 bases from V and 7 bases from J, with 9 bases between. CDR3 length: 11 residues. Germline V gene lookup returns CDR1 MDHEN and CDR2 SYDVKM. The CDR3 loop reads CASRGTGEAFF. Here the CDR3 DNA reads TGTGCCAGCAGGGGGACCGGTGAAGCTTTCTTT.

This clonotype has ten or more counts. The V gene is TRBV25-1, the J gene TRBJ2-2; 7 bases agree with TRBD1. In germline, CDR1 is MGHDK, CDR2 SYGVNS. The CDR3 loop spans 16 amino acids. Germline trimming cut 5 bases from V and 6 bases from J; bases unmatched to any gene: 12. The chain's CDR3 is CASSFPGQPASGELFF. CDR3 nucleotides: TGTGCCAGCAGTTTCCCGGGACAGCCCGCTTCCGGGGAGCTGTTTTTT.

In this sample, this clonotype turned up many times. The genes are TRBV12-3 or TRBV12-4 and TRBJ2-2; no clear D gene. The CDR3 sequence is 15 residues long. The V end was cut by 6 bases, the J end by 0 bases, with 11 bases between. The CDR3 DNA reads TGTGCCAGCAGCAGAAAAAACGCGAACACCGGGGAGCTGTTTTTT. This translates into CASSRKNANTGELFF.

This clonotype was recorded many times. One end of the junction does not line up with germline, which may come from a read error. This chain's CDR3 is CAGSSPTPGAQYF. As DNA, the CDR3 is TGTGCCGGCAGTTCGCCAACGCCAGGGGCCCAGTACTTC. This chain connects TRBV28 to TRBJ2-5; maybe TRBD1 (6 bases). CDR1 MDHEN and CDR2 SYDVKM come from the germline V gene. The CDR3 runs 13 residues.

The chain joins TRBV30 to TRBJ1-3, with unresolved D. CDR3 length equals 14 residues. V dropped 0 bases and J dropped 2 bases, with 8 bases sitting between them. Germline assignment: CDR1 GTSNPN and CDR2 SVGIG (reference sequence). CDR3 loop: CAWSVHTAGNTIYF. Written as DNA, the CDR3 is TGTGCCTGGAGTGTACACACAGCTGGAAACACCATATATTTT.

This clonotype was observed many times. The V and J genes are TRBV2 and TRBJ2-7; 8 bases map to TRBD1. V lost 7 bases to trimming and J lost 4 bases; unmatched junction nucleotides: 9. CDR1 SNHLY and CDR2 FYNNEI come from the germline V gene. The CDR3 totals 14 residues. The CDR3 DNA reads as TGTGCCAGCAACAACAGGGGGAGAAGTTACGAGCAGTACTTC. This translates into CASNNRGRSYEQYF. Full variable domain (rest looked up from reference TRBV2 and TRBJ2-7): EPEVTQTPSHQVTQMGQEVILRCVPISNHLYFYWYRQILGQKVEFLVSFYNNEISEKSEIFDDQFSVERPDGSNFTLKIRSTKLEDSAMYFCASNNRGRSYEQYFGPGTRLTVT.

This clonotype was counted many times. The V and J genes are TRBV7-2 and TRBJ1-2; unclear D gene. CDR3 length equals 15 residues. Germline values: CDR1 SGHTA, CDR2 FQGNSA. Trimming removed 0 bases from V and 5 bases from J, with 13 bases in between. CDR3 sequence (DNA): TGTGCCAGCAGCTTAGCGAATAACGAAGGGTATGGCTACACCTTC. Translation gives CASSLANNEGYGYTF.

Worth noting for this clonotype: Mismatch with germline at one junction end may stem from a read error. J is TRBJ2-5 and V is TRBV29-1, with 9 bases that match TRBD2. Germline V gives CDR1 SQVTM, CDR2 ANQGSEA. This CDR3 is 14 amino acids long. The CDR3: CSVASGVRGETHYF. The DNA of the CDR3 is TGCAGCGTTGCTAGCGGGGTGAGGGGAGAGACCCACTATTTC. Full variable domain (rest looked up from reference TRBV29-1 and TRBJ2-5): SAVISQKPSRDICQRGTSLTIQCQVDSQVTMMFWYRQQPGQSLTLIATANQGSEATYESGFVIDKFPISRPNLTFSTLTVSNMSPEDSSIYLCSVASGVRGETHYFGPGTRLLVL.